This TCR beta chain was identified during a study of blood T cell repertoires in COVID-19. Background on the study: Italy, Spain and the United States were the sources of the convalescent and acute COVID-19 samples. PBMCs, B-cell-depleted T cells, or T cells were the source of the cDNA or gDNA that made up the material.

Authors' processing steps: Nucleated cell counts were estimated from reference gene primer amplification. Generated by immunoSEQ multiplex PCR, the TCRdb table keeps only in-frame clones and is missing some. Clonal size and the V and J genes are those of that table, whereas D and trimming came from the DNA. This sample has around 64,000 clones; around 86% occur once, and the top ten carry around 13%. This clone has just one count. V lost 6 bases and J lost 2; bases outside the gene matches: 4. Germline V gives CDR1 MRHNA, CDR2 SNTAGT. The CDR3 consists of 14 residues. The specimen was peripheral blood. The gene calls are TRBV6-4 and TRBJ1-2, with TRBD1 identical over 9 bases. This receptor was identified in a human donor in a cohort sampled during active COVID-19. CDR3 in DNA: TGTGCCAGCAGCGCGGGACAGGGAAACTATGGCTACACCTTC. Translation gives CASSAGQGNYGYTF.